This TCR beta chain appears in the sequencing data of a study of blood T cells in healthy people across ages. Whole-study results and caveats: It was held that the diversity estimates obtained from one million T cells were underestimates. Age showed a roughly linear inverse relationship with TCR beta diversity per million T cells. A conclusive naive versus antigen-experienced comparison was prevented by the unsorted PBMCs. Versus aged donors, long-lived donors had higher diversity and more naive CD4+ cells.

Remarks on this clonotype: Its specificity is unknown.

V was clipped by 4 bases and J by 2 bases; unmatched bases: 9. The CDR3 totals 15 residues. Germline V gene sequence: CDR1 SGHRS, CDR2 YFSETQ. The authors ran a second PCR of about 7 to 11 cycles using a sample-barcoded 5' primer and a J-beta primer mix. TCRdb used MiXCR to reprocess the 5' RACE reads, holding one entry per CDR3 protein. Of 1.5 million to 2 million distinct CDR3 sequences in the sample, about 31% are singletons; the top ten hold 11%. The V gene is TRBV5-1, the J gene TRBJ2-7; 7 nucleotides align to TRBD1. The receptor comes from a woman in her 30s in good health. The sample consisted of blood. The CDR3 reads CASSPLQGSTYEQYF. The CDR3 DNA reads TGCGCCAGCAGCCCGTTACAGGGGAGCACCTACGAGCAGTACTTC.